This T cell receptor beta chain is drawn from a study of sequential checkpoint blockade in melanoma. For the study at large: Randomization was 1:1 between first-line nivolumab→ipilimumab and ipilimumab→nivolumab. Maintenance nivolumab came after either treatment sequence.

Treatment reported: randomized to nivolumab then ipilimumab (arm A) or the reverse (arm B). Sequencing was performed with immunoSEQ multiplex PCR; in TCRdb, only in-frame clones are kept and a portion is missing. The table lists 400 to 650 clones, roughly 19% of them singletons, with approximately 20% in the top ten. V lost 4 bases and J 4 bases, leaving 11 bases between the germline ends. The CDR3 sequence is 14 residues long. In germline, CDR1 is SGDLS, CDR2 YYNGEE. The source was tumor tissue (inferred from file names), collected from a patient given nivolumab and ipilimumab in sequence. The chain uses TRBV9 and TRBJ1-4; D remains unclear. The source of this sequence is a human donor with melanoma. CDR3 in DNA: TGTGCCAGCAGCTCGGATGGGCTTAATGAAAAACTGTTTTTT. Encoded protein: CASSSDGLNEKLFF.